This is a list of T cell receptor beta chains from one sample in a study of blood T cell repertoires in COVID-19. TCRdb's table, derived via immunoSEQ multiplex PCR, lists solely in-frame clones and lacks some. The sample carries approximately 470,000 clones, 80% to 90% recorded once. The specimen sequenced was peripheral blood. The receptors shown here come from a human donor in a cohort sampled during active COVID-19. CDR3s include the opening cysteine and the closing phenylalanine or tryptophan. The D gene is left open where the match is weak. Not every row has a clone size; where given, it reads once, few, many or a size class.

d_call	v_call	clone_size	j_call	cdr3_length	cdr3_nt	cdr3_aa
-	TRBV5-4	-	TRBJ1-2	14	TGTGCCAGCAGCTTGGAGCAGGGAGGATATGGCTACACCTTC	CASSLEQGGYGYTF
TRBD1	TRBV3-1/TRBV3-2	few	TRBJ1-2	15	TGTGCCAGCAGCCAACGGAGACAGGGGGCGGATGGCTACACCTTC	CASSQRRQGADGYTF
TRBD2	TRBV27	-	TRBJ2-7	16	TGTGCCAGCAGTCCTTGGAGGGGCGGGAGTAGCCACGAGCAGTACTTC	CASSPWRGGSSHEQYF
TRBD1	TRBV2	-	TRBJ2-5	14	TGTGCCAGCAGTGGACAGGGGTCCCAAGAGACCCAGTACTTC	CASSGQGSQETQYF
-	TRBV27	-	TRBJ2-7	11	TGTGCCAGCAGTAGCGTCTACGAGCAGTACTTC	CASSSVYEQYF
-	TRBV15	-	TRBJ2-4	15	TGTGCCACCAGCAGAGGACAAGGGGACAAAAACATTCAGTACTTC	CATSRGQGDKNIQYF
-	TRBV19	-	TRBJ1-1	18	TGTGCCAGTAGTATCTCACGCCCTGGGGCCACAATGAACACTGAAGCTTTCTTT	CASSISRPGATMNTEAFF
TRBD2	TRBV9	-	TRBJ2-1	16	TGTGCCAGCAGCGTCATAGCGGGAGGAACATACAATGAGCAGTTCTTC	CASSVIAGGTYNEQFF
TRBD2	TRBV3-1/TRBV3-2	-	TRBJ2-7	16	TGTGCCAGCAGTCTAACGACTAGCGGGAGAACCTACGAGCAGTACTTC	CASSLTTSGRTYEQYF
-	TRBV19	few	TRBJ1-1	13	TGTGCCAGTACCTATCAGCGGTGGACTGAAGCTTTCTTT	CASTYQRWTEAFF
TRBD2	TRBV19	-	TRBJ2-4	14	TGTGCCAGTAGTGCCGTAGCGGGAGGGCAAACATTGTACTTC	CASSAVAGGQTLYF
-	TRBV7-9	-	TRBJ2-3	12	TGTGCCAGCAGCCCAGGGCTGGATACGCAGTATTTT	CASSPGLDTQYF
TRBD1	TRBV28	-	TRBJ1-5	16	TGTGCCAGCAGTTCGGGGCCCCACAGGGGGGATCAGCCCCAGCATTTT	CASSSGPHRGDQPQHF
TRBD2	TRBV4-2	few	TRBJ2-2	16	TGTGCCAGCAGCCAAGAACAGCGGGGCGGCACCGGGGAGCTGTTTTTT	CASSQEQRGGTGELFF
-	TRBV19	once	TRBJ1-3	16	TGTGCCAGTAGTATCTTAATTGGGGACAACGGAAACACCATATATTTT	CASSILIGDNGNTIYF
TRBD1	TRBV7-2	-	TRBJ1-3	15	TGTGCCAGCAGCTCCTGGACAGGGAGAGGAAACACCATATATTTT	CASSSWTGRGNTIYF
TRBD2	TRBV7-3	-	TRBJ2-2	18	TGTGCCAGCAGCTTATTACCGCCAACTAGCGGCGTCCCCGGGGAGCTGTTTTTT	CASSLLPPTSGVPGELFF
-	TRBV2	-	TRBJ1-5	14	TGTGCCAGCAGGGAATCGGGGAGCAATCAGCCCCAGCATTTT	CASRESGSNQPQHF
-	TRBV6-2/TRBV6-3	few	TRBJ2-5	15	TGTGCCAGCAGTTACGACAGGACATTGAGAGAGACCCAGTACTTC	CASSYDRTLRETQYF
TRBD1	TRBV9	-	TRBJ1-6	15	TGTGCCAGCAGCGTAGCGGGACAGGATAATTCACCCCTCCACTTT	CASSVAGQDNSPLHF
TRBD2	TRBV30	-	TRBJ2-2	13	TGTGCCTGGAGTTTCGGACTAGCGGGAGTGCTGTTTTTT	CAWSFGLAGVLFF
TRBD1	TRBV19	-	TRBJ2-7	16	TGTGCCAGTAGTATAGGAGGGACAGGGATACACTACGAGCAGTACTTC	CASSIGGTGIHYEQYF
TRBD1	TRBV5-1	few	TRBJ2-7	13	TGCGCCAGCAGTCTGACAGGGGGCAACGAGCAGTACTTC	CASSLTGGNEQYF
TRBD1	TRBV6-5	-	TRBJ2-7	15	TGTGCCAGCAGCCTAGAACCGGGACAGGCCTACGAGCAGTACTTC	CASSLEPGQAYEQYF
-	TRBV5-1	-	TRBJ2-1	13	TGCGCCAGCAGCTTGACTACCGACAATGAGCAGTTCTTC	CASSLTTDNEQFF
TRBD1	TRBV9	few	TRBJ1-2	14	TGTGCCAGCAAACGCGATACCGGGACAGGAGCCTACACCTTC	CASKRDTGTGAYTF
-	TRBV2	-	TRBJ1-2	13	TGTGCCAGCAGTGAAACCGCGAACTATGGCTACACCTTC	CASSETANYGYTF
-	TRBV30	-	TRBJ1-1	13	TGTGCACAGAACCGGGGGGAGAACACTGAAGCTTTCTTT	CAQNRGENTEAFF
-	TRBV18	-	TRBJ2-5	14	TGTGCCAGCTCACCACCGTATAGAGGAGAGACCCAGTACTTC	CASSPPYRGETQYF
-	TRBV5-4	-	TRBJ1-1	14	TGTGCCAGCAGCTCGGGGAGGGTGATGACTGAAGCTTTCTTT	CASSSGRVMTEAFF
TRBD1	TRBV25-1	-	TRBJ1-6	16	TGTGCCAGCAGTGAATATCCCCAGGGGGATAATTCACCCCTCCACTTT	CASSEYPQGDNSPLHF